This T cell receptor (beta chain) is from a study of cytomegalovirus exposure and HLA in healthy donors. Whole-study findings and limits: Three chains linked to CMV were shown in vitro to be specific for CMV antigens. Rare sequences made up most TCRs, while some public TCRs were found in many donors.

The CDR3 length is 14 residues. CDR1 is SGHVS and CDR2 is FQNEAQ in the germline V gene. The V and J ends lost 3 bases and 5 bases, in that order; junction bases with no gene match: 3. PCR employed 60 Vbeta and 13 Jbeta primers. Clones were sequenced by immunoSEQ multiplex PCR, and TCRdb holds only the in-frame ones, with some missing. The table has 75,000 to 90,000 clones, 10% seen once. Remarks on this clone: Its specificity is unknown.

The sequenced sample consisted of PBMCs. V is TRBV7-8 and J is TRBJ1-1, with 10 bases fitting TRBD1. This receptor was identified in a man aged 55 to 70 in good health and CMV-seropositive. CDR3 loop: CASSLTGGTTEAFF. CDR3 DNA sequence: TGTGCCAGCAGCTTGACAGGGGGCACGACTGAAGCTTTCTTT.